Below are 2 T cell receptor beta chains sequenced from a single sample in a study of cytomegalovirus exposure and HLA in healthy donors. TCRdb keeps only in-frame clones here, not all; method: immunoSEQ multiplex PCR. Among roughly 240,000 clones listed, approximately 87% were seen once. Sequenced sample: PBMCs. The source of these receptors is a man aged 18 to 29 in good health and CMV-seronegative.

The chain recombines TRBV28 with TRBJ2-7, with TRBD2 identical over 7 bases. CDR1 is MDHEN, CDR2 SYDVKM, per germline. Trimming cost V 7 bases and J 6 bases; bases outside gene matches: 12. The CDR3 spans 14 residues. CDR3 DNA: TGTGCCAGCAATCCCCGGGACTATATCCGCGAGCAGTACTTC. It encodes CASNPRDYIREQYF.

The CDR3 protein is CASRNIGVNQPQHF. The CDR3 DNA reads TGTGCCAGCAGGAACATTGGAGTCAATCAGCCCCAGCATTTT. The chain employs TRBV11-2 and TRBJ1-5; no clear D. The germline V gene encodes CDR1 SGHAT and CDR2 FQNNGV. The V end was cut by 6 bases, the J end by 3 bases, with 12 bases between. The CDR3 loop spans 14 amino acids.